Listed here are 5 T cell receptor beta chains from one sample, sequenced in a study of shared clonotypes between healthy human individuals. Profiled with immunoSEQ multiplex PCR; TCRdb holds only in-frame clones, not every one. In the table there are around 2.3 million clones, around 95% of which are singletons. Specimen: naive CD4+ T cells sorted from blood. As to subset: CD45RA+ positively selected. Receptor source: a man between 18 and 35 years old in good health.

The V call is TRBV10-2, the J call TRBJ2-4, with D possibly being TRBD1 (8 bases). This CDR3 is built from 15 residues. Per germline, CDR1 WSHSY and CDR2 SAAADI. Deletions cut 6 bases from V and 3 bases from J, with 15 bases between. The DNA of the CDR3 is TGCGCCAGCAGCGGACAGGGAGGGGGCAAAAACATTCAGTACTTC. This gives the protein CASSGQGGGKNIQYF.

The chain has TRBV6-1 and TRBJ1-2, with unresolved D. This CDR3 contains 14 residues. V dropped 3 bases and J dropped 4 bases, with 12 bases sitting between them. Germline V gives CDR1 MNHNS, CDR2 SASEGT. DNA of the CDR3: TGTGCCAGCAGTGAGGATAGGACTCTCTATGGCTACACCTTC. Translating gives CASSEDRTLYGYTF.

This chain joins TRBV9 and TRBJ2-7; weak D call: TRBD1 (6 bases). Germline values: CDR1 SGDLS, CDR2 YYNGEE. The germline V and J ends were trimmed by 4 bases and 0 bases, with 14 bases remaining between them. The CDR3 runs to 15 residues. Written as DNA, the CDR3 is TGTGCCAGCAGCAAGAGGGACACGAGCTCCTACGAGCAGTACTTC. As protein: CASSKRDTSSYEQYF.

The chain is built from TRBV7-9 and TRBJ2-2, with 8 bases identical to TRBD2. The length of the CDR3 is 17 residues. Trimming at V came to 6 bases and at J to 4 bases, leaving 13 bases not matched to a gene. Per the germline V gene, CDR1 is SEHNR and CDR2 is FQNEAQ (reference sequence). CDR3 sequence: CASRMGLVSATTGELFF. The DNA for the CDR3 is TGTGCCAGCAGAATGGGACTAGTGTCTGCGACCACCGGGGAGCTGTTTTTT.

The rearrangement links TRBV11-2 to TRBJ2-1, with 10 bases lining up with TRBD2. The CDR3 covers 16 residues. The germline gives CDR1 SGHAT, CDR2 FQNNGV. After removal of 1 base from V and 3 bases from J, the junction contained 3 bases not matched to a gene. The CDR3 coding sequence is TGTGCCAGCAGCTTAGCCGCTAGCGGGAGCTACAATGAGCAGTTCTTC. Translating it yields CASSLAASGSYNEQFF.